The subject of this entry is one TCR beta chain. Its specificity is not known. The source of the sample is a study of Ad26.COV2.S vaccination and SARS-CoV-2 variants. Study-level information: The authors gave Ad26.COV2.S intramuscularly, either once or twice 56 days apart.

Germline assignment: CDR1 MDHEN and CDR2 SYDVKM. The CDR3 is 18 residues long. The V and J ends lost 4 bases and 6 bases respectively, with 25 bases between them. Broader study findings: Placebo recipients trailed vaccine recipients in spike-specific TCR breadth. Measurement of non-spike TCR breadth gave similar results in vaccine and placebo recipients.

Profiling relied on immunoSEQ multiplex PCR, and the TCRdb table lists in-frame clones only, not all of them. The sample yields a few hundred thousand clones, roughly 87% seen once. Described treatment: roughly 19 received Ad26.COV2.S at low or high dose, single or two shots; roughly 5 received placebo; per-sample allocation not given. Collection of the samples took place on day 63 after the first injection of vaccine or placebo. The material sequenced was peripheral blood, taken in a trial of Ad26.COV2.S vaccine versus placebo. The chain couples TRBV28 to TRBJ2-1; either TRBD1 or TRBD2 may fit D (6 bases each). This clonotype originated in a person aged 18 to 59 who received the Ad26.COV2.S COVID-19 vaccine or a placebo. CDR3 in amino acids: CASSSHTGLQGGINEQFF. The CDR3 bases are TGTGCCAGCAGTTCCCACACCGGACTGCAAGGGGGGATCAATGAGCAGTTCTTC.